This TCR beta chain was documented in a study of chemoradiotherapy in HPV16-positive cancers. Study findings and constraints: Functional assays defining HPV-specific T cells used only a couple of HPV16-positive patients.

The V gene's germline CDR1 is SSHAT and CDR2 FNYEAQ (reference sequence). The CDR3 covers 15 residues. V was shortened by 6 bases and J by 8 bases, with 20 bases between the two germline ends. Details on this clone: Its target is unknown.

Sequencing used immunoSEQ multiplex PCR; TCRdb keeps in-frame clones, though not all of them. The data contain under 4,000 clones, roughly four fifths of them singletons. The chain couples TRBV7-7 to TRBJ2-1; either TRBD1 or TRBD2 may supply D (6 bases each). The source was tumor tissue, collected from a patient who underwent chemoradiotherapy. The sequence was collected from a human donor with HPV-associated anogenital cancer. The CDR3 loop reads CASSPDRGASHEQFF. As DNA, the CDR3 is TGTGCCAGCAGTCCAGATAGGGGGGCGTCGCATGAGCAGTTCTTC.